These 7 T cell receptor beta chains originate from one sample sequenced in a study of T cells in Graves' hyperthyroidism and ophthalmopathy. Authors of the study amplified TCR beta CDR3 regions from RNA transcripts. Researchers ran a first-round RT-PCR on the TCR CDR3 using the HTBI primer set. TCRdb independently ran MiXCR on the multiplex PCR reads; one entry per CDR3 protein. The sample comprises 620,000 or so distinct CDR3 sequences, roughly 15% of which are singletons, and roughly an eighth rests with the top ten. Sequenced: blood. These receptors were collected from a woman between 45 and 60 years old with Graves' ophthalmopathy.

V and J are TRBV27 and TRBJ2-7, with 9 bases identical to TRBD1. The CDR3 has 19 residues. V shed 8 bases, J shed 0 bases, and the junction held 20 bases outside the gene matches. Per germline, CDR1 MNHEY and CDR2 SMNVEV (reference sequence). DNA of the CDR3: TGTGCCAGCTCAATATACCCGGGACAGGGTATTGGAGGCTCCTACGAGCAGTACTTC. This gives the protein CASSIYPGQGIGGSYEQYF.

This clonotype appeared many times. The V call is TRBV6-2 or TRBV6-3, the J call TRBJ1-2; possibly TRBD1 for D (5 bases). Germline values: CDR1 MNHEY, CDR2 SVGEGT. There are 15 residues in the CDR3. The V and J ends lost 6 bases and 4 bases respectively, with 18 bases between them. This CDR3 is CASRRGVQALYGYTF. Written as DNA, the CDR3 is TGTGCCAGCAGGCGAGGGGTACAGGCGCTCTATGGCTACACCTTC.

This clonotype was recorded a few times. This chain uses TRBV15 with TRBJ2-3, with 11 bases lining up with TRBD2. From germline, CDR1 is LNHNV and CDR2 YYDKDF (reference sequence). Trimming at V came to 3 bases and at J to 2 bases, leaving 10 bases not matched to a gene. The length of the CDR3 is 18 residues. The CDR3 region has the DNA TGTGCCACCAGCAGGGGGACTAGCGGAGTGGGCTACACAGATACGCAGTATTTT. Translated: CATSRGTSGVGYTDTQYF.

At least ten counts were recorded for this clonotype. The rearrangement links TRBV29-1 to TRBJ2-3, with 7 positions matching TRBD2. The ends lost 3 bases at V and 4 bases at J; junction bases unmatched: 7. The CDR3 is 14 amino acids. The germline CDR1 and CDR2 sequences are SQVTM and ANQGSEA. CDR3 in DNA: TGCAGCGTTGACGGCGGGAGAGGCCCAGATACGCAGTATTTT. This sequence encodes CSVDGGRGPDTQYF.

This clonotype was counted at least ten times. V and J are TRBV6-2 or TRBV6-3 and TRBJ2-1; 7 nucleotides align to TRBD1. The CDR3 is 14 amino acids. Trimming cost V 6 bases and J 9 bases; bases outside gene matches: 11. Germline V gene sequence: CDR1 MNHEY, CDR2 SVGEGT. For the CDR3, the DNA is TGTGCCAGCAGATCGACAGGGACCATAGGTGAGCAGTTCTTC. Amino acids: CASRSTGTIGEQFF.

The chain links TRBV2 to TRBJ1-1, with D unresolved. This CDR3 is 12 amino acids long. Germline loops: CDR1 SNHLY, CDR2 FYNNEI. The ends were cut back, 5 bases at V and 5 bases at J, with 9 bases in the middle. This CDR3 is CASSQLGTEAFF. In DNA, the CDR3 is TGTGCCAGCAGTCAGCTCGGGACTGAAGCTTTCTTT.

As concerns this clonotype: This CDR3 is missing its conserved last phenylalanine or tryptophan, likely due to a read error. The chain combines TRBV25-1 with TRBJ1-1, with D perhaps matching TRBD1 (5 bases). Germline V CDR1 and CDR2: MGHDK, SYGVNS. The CDR3 spans 13 residues. V gave up 8 bases and J gave up 2 bases, with 12 bases separating them. The CDR3 sequence is CASRGPYNTEAFL. The CDR3 DNA is TGTGCCAGCCGGGGACCGTACAACACTGAAGCTTTCCTT.